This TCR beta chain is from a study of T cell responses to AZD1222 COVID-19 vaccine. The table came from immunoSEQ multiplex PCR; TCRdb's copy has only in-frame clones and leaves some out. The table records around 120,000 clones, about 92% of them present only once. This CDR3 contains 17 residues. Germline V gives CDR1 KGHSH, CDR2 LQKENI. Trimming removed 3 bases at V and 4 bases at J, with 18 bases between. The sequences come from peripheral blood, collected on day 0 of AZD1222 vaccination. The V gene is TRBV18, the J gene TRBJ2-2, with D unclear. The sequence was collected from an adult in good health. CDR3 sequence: CASSPIYLRQVTGELFF. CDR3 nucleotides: TGTGCCAGCTCACCGATATATTTGCGCCAAGTCACCGGGGAGCTGTTTTTT.